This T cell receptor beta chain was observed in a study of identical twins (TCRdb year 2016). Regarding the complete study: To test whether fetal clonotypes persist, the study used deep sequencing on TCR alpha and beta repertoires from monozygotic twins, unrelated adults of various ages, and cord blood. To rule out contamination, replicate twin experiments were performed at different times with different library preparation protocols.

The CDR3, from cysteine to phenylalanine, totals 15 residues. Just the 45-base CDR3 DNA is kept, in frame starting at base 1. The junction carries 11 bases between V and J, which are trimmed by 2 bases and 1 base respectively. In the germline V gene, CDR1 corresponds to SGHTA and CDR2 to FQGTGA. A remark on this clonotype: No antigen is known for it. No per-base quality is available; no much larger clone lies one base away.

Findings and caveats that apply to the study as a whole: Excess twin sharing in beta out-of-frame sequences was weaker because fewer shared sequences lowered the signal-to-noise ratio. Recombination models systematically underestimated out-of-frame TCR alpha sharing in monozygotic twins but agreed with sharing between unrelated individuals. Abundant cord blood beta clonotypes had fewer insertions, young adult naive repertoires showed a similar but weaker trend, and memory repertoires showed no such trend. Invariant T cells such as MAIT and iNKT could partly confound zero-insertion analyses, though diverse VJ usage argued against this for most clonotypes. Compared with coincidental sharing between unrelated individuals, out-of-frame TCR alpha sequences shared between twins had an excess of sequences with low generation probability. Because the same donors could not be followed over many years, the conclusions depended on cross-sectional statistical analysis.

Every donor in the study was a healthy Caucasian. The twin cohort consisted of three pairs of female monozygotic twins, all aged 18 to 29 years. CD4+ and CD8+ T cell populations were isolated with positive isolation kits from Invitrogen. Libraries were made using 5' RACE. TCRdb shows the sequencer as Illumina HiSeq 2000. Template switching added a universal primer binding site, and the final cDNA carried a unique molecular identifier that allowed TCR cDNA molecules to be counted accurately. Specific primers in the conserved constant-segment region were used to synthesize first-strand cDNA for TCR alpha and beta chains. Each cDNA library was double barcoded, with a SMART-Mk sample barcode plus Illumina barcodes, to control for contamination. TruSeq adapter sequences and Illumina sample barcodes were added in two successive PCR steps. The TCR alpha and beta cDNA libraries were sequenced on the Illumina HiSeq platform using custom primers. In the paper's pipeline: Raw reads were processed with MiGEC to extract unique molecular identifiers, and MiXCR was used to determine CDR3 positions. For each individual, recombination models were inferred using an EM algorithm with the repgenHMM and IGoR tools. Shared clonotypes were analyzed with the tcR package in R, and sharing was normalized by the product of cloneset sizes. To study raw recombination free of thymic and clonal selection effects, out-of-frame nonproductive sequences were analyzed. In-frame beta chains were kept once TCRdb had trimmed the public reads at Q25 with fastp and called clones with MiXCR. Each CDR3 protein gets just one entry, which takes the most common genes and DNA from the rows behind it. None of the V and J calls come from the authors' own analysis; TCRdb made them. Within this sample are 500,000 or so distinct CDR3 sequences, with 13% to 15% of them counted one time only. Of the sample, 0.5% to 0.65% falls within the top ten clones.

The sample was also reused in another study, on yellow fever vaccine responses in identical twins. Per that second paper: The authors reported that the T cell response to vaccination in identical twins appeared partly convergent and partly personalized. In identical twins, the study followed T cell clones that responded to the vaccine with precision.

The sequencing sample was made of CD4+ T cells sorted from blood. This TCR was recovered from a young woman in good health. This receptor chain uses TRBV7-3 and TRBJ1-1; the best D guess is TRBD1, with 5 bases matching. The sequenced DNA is TGTGCCAGCAGCTTATCAGGGTCGGCGAACACTGAAGCTTTCTTT. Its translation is CASSLSGSANTEAFF.